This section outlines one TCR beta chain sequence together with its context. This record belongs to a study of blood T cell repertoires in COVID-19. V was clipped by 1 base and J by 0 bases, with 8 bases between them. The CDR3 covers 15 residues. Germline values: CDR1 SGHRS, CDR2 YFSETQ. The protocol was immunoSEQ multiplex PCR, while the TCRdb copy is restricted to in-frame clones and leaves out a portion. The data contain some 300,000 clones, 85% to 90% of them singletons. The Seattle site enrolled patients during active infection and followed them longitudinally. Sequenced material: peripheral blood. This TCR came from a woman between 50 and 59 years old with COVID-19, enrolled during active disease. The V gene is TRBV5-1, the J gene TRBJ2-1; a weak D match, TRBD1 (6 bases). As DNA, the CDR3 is TGCGCCAGCAGCTTGCAGGGGAACTCCTACAATGAGCAGTTCTTC. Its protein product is CASSLQGNSYNEQFF.